This T cell receptor beta chain appears in the sequencing data of a study of CD8+ T cells in alopecia areata. On the study more broadly: Each of the treated patients was given oral tofacitinib, 5 to 10 mg twice daily, for moderate-to-severe alopecia areata. Tofacitinib treatment spanned 6 to 18 months, with 6 months off drug afterward.

The CDR3 is made up of 14 amino acids. CDR1 is MNHEY, CDR2 SMNVEV, per germline (reference sequence). V was pared by 4 bases and J by 4 bases, with 5 bases of the junction left unmatched. Comment on this clone: The antigen remains undetermined.

PBMCs yielded sorted CD4+ and CD8+ T cells. cDNA prepared by RNA extraction and subsequent reverse transcription served as the template for sequencing. Assay used: immunoSEQ multiplex PCR; TCRdb lists only in-frame clones, some missing. Of some 170,000 clones listed, approximately 56% are singletons. General study points: Especially in alopecia totalis/universalis, lesional scalp showed greater clonality than normal scalp did.

The TCR was taken from a human donor with alopecia areata. The V and J genes are TRBV27 and TRBJ2-7; 9 bases line up with TRBD1. This specimen consisted of CD4+ T cells sorted from blood, obtained at week 0. CDR3 loop: CASSSAGTGYEQYF. In DNA form, the CDR3 reads TGTGCCAGCAGTTCTGCCGGGACAGGGTACGAGCAGTACTTC.